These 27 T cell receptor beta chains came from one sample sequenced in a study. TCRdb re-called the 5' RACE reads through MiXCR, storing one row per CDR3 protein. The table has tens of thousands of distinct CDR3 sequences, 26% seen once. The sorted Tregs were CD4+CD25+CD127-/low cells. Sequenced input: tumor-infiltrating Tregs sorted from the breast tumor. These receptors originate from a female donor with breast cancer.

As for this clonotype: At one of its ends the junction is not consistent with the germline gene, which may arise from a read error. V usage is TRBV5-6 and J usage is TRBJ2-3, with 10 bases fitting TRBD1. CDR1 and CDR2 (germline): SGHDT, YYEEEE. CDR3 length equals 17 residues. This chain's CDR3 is CASSSGRQGAVTDTQYF. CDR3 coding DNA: TGTGCCAGCAGCTCTGGGCGACAGGGGGCGGTGACAGATACGCAGTACTTT.

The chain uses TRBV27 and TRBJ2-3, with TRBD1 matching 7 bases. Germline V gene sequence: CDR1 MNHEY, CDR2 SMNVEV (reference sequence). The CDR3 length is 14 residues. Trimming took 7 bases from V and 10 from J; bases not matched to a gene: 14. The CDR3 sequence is CASTPGKGGISQYF. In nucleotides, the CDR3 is TGTGCCAGCACCCCCGGAAAAGGGGGCATTTCGCAGTATTTT.

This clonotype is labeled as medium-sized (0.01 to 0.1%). This CDR3 is CSARGGQGLEQFF. The CDR3 DNA is TGCAGTGCTAGAGGCGGCCAGGGTTTAGAGCAGTTCTTC. The chain couples TRBV20-1 to TRBJ2-1; perhaps TRBD1 as D (5 bases). The CDR3 length is 13 residues. CDR1 is DFQATT, CDR2 SNEGSKA, per germline (reference sequence). V lost 1 base, J lost 10 bases, and 14 bases lay in between.

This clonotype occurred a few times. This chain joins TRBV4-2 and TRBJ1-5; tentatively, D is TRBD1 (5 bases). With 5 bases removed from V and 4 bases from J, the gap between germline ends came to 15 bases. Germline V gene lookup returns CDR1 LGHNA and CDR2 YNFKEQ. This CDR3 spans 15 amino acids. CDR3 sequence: CASSGRGSRNQPQHF. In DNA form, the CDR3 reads TGTGCCAGCAGCGGAAGGGGAAGCCGGAATCAGCCCCAGCATTTT.

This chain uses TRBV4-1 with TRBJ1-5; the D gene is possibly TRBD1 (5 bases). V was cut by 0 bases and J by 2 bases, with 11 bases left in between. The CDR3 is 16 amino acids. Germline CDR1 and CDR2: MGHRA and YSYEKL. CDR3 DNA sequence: TGCGCCAGCAGCCAAGATTGGGGCAGGGGCAATCAGCCCCAGCATTTT. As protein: CASSQDWGRGNQPQHF.

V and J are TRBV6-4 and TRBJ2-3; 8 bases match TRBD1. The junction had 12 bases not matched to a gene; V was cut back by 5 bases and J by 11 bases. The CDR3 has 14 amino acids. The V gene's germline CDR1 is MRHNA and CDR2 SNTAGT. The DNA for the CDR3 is TGTGCCAGCAGTAAGACAGGGGTCACAGTGGAGCAGTATTTT. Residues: CASSKTGVTVEQYF.

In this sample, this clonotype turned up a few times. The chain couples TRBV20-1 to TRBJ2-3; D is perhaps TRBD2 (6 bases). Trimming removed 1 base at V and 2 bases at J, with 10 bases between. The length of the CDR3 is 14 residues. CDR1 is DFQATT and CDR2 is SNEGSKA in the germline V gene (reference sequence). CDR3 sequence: CSARGGGITDTQYF. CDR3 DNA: TGCAGTGCTAGAGGCGGCGGGATCACAGATACGCAGTATTTT.

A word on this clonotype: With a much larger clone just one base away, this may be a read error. CDR3 amino acids: CASSYRKTTWETQYF. CDR3 coding DNA: TGTGCCAGCAGTTACCGGAAAACTACTTGGGAGACCCAGTACTTC. This sequence joins TRBV6-5 and TRBJ2-5; D is unclear. Trimming cost V 2 bases and J 5 bases, with 15 bases left between them. The CDR3 length is 15 residues. Germline loops: CDR1 MNHEY, CDR2 SVGAGI.

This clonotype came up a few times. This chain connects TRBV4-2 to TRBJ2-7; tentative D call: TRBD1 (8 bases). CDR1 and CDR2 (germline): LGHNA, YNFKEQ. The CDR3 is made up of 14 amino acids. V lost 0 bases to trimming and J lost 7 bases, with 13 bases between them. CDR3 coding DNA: TGTGCCAGCAGCCAAGAAAACAGGGGGGGGGAGCAGTACTTC. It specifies CASSQENRGGEQYF.

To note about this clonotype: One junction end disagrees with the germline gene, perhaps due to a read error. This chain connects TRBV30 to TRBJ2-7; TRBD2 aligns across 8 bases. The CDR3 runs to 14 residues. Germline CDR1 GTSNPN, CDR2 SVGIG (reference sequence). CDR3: CTWRPGTRVFQQYF. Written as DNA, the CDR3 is TGTACCTGGAGACCCGGGACTAGGGTTTTTCAGCAGTACTTC.

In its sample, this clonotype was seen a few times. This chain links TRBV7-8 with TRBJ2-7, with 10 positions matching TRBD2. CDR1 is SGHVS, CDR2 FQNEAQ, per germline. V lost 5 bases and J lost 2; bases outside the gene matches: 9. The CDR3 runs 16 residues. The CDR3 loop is CASSHQAGGQTYEQYF. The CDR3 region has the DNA TGTGCCAGCAGCCATCAAGCGGGAGGGCAGACCTACGAGCAGTACTTC.

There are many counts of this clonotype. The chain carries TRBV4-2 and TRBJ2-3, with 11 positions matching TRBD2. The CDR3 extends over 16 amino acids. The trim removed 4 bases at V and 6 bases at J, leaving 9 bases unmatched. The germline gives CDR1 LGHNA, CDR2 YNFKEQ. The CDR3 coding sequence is TGTGCCAGCAGCCTCAATAGCGGGGGGGCCGCGGATACGCAGTATTTT. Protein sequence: CASSLNSGGAADTQYF.

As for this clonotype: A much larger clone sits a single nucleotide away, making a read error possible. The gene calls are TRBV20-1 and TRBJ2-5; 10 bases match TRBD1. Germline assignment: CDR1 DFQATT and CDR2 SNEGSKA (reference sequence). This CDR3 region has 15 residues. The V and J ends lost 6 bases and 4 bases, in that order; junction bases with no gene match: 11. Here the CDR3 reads CSALTRTGGGETQYF. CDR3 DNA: TGCAGTGCGCTAACCAGGACAGGGGGTGGAGAGACCCAGTACTTC.

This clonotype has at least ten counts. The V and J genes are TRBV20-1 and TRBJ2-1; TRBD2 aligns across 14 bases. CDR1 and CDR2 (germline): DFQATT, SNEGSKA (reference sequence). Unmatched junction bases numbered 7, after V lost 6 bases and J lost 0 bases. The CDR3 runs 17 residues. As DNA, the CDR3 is TGCAGTGCCAGGACTAGCGGGGGGAAATACTCCTACAATGAGCAGTTCTTC. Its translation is CSARTSGGKYSYNEQFF.

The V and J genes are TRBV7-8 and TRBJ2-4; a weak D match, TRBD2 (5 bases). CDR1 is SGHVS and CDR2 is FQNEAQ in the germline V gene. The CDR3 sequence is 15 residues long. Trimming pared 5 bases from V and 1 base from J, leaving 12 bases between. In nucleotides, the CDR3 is TGTGCCAGCAGCCCGGGAACCTTGGCCAAAAACATTCAGTACTTC. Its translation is CASSPGTLAKNIQYF.

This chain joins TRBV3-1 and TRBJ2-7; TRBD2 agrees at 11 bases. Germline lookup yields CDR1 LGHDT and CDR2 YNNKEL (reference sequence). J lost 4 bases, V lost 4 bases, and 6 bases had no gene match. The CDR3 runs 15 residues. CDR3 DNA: TGTGCCAGCAGCCTCGGGACTAGCGGAATATACGAGCAGTACTTC. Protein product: CASSLGTSGIYEQYF.

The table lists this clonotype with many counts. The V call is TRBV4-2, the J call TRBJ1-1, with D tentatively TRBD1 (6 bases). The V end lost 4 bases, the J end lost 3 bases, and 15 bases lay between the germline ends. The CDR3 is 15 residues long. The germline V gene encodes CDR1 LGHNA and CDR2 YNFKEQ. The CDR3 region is CASSPQPAGDTEAFF. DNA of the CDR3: TGTGCCAGCAGCCCTCAACCGGCAGGGGACACTGAAGCTTTCTTT.

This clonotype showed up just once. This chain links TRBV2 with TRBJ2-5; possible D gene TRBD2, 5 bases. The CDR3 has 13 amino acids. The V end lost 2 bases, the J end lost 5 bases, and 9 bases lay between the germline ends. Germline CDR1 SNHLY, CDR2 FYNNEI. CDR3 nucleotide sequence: TGTGCCAGCAGTGAAACTAGAGGGGAGACCCAGTACTTC. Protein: CASSETRGETQYF.

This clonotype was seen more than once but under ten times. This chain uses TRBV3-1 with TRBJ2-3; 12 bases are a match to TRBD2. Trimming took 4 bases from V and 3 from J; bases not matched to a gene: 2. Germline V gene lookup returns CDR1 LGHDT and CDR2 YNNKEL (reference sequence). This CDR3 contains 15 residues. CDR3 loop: CASSRTSGETDTQYF. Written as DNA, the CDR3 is TGTGCCAGCAGCCGGACTAGCGGGGAAACAGATACGCAGTATTTT.

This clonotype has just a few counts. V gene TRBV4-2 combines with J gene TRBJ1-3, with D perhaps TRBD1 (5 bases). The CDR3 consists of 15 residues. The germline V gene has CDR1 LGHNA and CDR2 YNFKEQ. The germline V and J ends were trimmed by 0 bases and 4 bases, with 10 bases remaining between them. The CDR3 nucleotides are TGTGCCAGCAGCCAAGATCCGAGGGGAGGAAACACCATATATTTT. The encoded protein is CASSQDPRGGNTIYF.

CDR3 DNA: TGCAGCGTAGGACAGGGAAGACCTTACGAGCAGTACTTC. Its translation is CSVGQGRPYEQYF. The chain links TRBV29-1 to TRBJ2-7, with 8 bases matching TRBD1. Germline V gene data show CDR1 as SQVTM and CDR2 as ANQGSEA. The CDR3 has 13 residues. V lost 6 bases, J lost 4 bases, and 8 bases stayed unmatched.

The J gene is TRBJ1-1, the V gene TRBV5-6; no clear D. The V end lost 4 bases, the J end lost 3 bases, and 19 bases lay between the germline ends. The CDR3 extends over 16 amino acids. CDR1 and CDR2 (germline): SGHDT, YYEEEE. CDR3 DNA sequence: TGTGCCAGCAGCGCCCAAAGCGCAGGATGGTACACTGAAGCTTTCTTT. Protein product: CASSAQSAGWYTEAFF.

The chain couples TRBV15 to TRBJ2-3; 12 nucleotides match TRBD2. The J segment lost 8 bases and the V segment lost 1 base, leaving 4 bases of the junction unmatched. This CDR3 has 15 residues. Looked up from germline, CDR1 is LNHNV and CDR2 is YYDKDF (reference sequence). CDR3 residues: CATSRVVTSGGTQYF. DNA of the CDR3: TGTGCCACCAGCAGAGTAGTGACTAGCGGGGGTACGCAGTATTTT.

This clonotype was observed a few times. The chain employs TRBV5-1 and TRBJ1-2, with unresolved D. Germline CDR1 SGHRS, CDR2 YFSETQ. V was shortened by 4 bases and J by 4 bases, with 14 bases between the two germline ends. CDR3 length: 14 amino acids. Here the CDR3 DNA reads TGCGCCAGCAGCCCGGACGGGGTAGGCTATGGCTACACCTTC. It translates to CASSPDGVGYGYTF.

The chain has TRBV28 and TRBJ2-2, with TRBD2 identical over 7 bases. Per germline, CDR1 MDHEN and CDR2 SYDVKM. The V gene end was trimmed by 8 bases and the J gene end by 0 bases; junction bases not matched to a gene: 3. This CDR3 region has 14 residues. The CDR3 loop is CASQRGTNTGELFF. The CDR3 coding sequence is TGTGCCAGCCAGCGGGGAACGAACACCGGGGAGCTGTTTTTT.

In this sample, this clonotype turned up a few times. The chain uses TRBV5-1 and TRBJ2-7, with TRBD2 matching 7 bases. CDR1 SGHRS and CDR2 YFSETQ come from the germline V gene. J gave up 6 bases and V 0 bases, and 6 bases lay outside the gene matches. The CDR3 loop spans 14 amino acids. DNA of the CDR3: TGCGCCAGCAGCTTGGTTGCGGGAGAGACCGAGCAGTACTTC. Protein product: CASSLVAGETEQYF.

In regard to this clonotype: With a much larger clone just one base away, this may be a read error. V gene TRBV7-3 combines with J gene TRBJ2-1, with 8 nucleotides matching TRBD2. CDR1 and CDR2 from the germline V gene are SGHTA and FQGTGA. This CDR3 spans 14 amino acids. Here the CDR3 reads CTSSPGGQVNEQFF. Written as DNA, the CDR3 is TGTACCAGCAGCCCGGGGGGGCAGGTAAATGAGCAGTTCTTC.